This T cell receptor beta chain was identified during a study of blood T cell repertoires in COVID-19. TCRdb's table, derived via immunoSEQ multiplex PCR, lists solely in-frame clones and lacks some. Of 200,000 to 250,000 clones detected, about 78% appear once; the ten largest clones hold less than 6%. The CDR3 totals 13 residues. V lost 9 bases, J lost 9 bases, and 18 bases lay in between. Specimen: peripheral blood. The sequence came from a woman between 65 and 79 years old with acute or convalescent COVID-19. The chain joins TRBV12-3 or TRBV12-4 to TRBJ2-1, with a possible D match to TRBD2 (6 bases). In DNA form, the CDR3 reads TGTGCCAGTAACCGGGACTCTTCGAGTGAGCAGTTCTTC. This codes for CASNRDSSSEQFF.